This TCR beta chain was identified during a study of shared clonotypes between healthy human individuals. In the study overall: Those who served as donors were a couple of women and a few men between the ages of 18 and 49. Findings and caveats of the study: Non-shared clonotypes showed lower generation probabilities than clonotypes common to all four donors. Sharing across four donors was highest in naive CD4 (around 5%) and lowest in memory CD8 (around 0.4%).

Data came from immunoSEQ multiplex PCR; TCRdb stores just in-frame clones and leaves some out. This sample has around 2.5 million clones, with over 85% found just once. CD4+ cells yielded CD45RA+ naive and CD45RA-negative memory subsets. As to this clone: Its specificity is unknown.

The sequence was obtained from a man aged 18-30 years in good health. Some clones in this sample may be carry-over from other donors' samples. The source material was naive CD4+ T cells from PBMCs. The subset: CD45RA+ positively selected.

The CDR3 DNA is TGTGCCAGCTCACCGGCCGGCCGCGGATCCTACGAGCAGTACTTC. This sequence encodes CASSPAGRGSYEQYF. The chain joins TRBV18 to TRBJ2-7; the D is unclear. The length of the CDR3 is 15 residues. V lost 3 bases and J 1 base, leaving 13 bases between the germline ends. From germline, CDR1 is KGHSH and CDR2 LQKENI.